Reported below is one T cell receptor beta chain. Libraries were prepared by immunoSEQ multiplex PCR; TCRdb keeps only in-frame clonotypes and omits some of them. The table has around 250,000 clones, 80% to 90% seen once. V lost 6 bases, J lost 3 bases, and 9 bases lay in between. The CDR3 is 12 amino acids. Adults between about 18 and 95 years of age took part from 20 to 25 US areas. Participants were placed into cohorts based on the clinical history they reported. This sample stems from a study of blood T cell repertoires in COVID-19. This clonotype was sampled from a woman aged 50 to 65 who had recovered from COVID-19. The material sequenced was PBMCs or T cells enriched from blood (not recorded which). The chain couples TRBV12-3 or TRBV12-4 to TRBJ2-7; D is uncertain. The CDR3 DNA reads TGTGCCAGCAGGTCTCAGAACTACGAGCAGTACTTC. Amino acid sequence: CASRSQNYEQYF.